Each of the 8 T cell receptor beta chains below was sequenced from the same sample in a study of T cell repertoires in cytomegalovirus infection. Each CDR3 protein is one row after TCRdb ran MiXCR on the reads. The sample lists around 300,000 distinct CDR3 sequences, 9.5% occurring once. The sequenced sample consisted of PBMCs. Receptor source: a human donor in good health (CMV status not recorded). Some clones in this sample may be carry-over from other donors' samples.

The chain carries TRBV28 and TRBJ2-7; TRBD2 agrees at 13 bases. Looked up from germline, CDR1 is MDHEN and CDR2 is SYDVKM. V shed 6 bases and J 7 bases; nucleotides not matched to a gene: 9. This CDR3 comprises 15 residues. The DNA for the CDR3 is TGTGCCAGCAGAGGGGGACTAGCGGGATTGCGGGAGCAGTACTTC. Translating it yields CASRGGLAGLREQYF.

The V call is TRBV2, the J call TRBJ2-5; D is ambiguous. The germline V and J ends were trimmed by 3 bases and 4 bases, with 15 bases remaining between them. This CDR3 has 15 residues. CDR1 is SNHLY, CDR2 FYNNEI, per germline. CDR3 DNA: TGTGCCAGCAGTGATCCCGCGGCGGACGCAGAGACCCAGTACTTC. Its protein product is CASSDPAADAETQYF.

This clonotype has at least ten counts. CDR3 DNA: TGTGCCAGCAGCTTAGCGGGGGGGAAGAATTCACCCCTCCACTTT. The encoded protein is CASSLAGGKNSPLHF. The chain combines TRBV7-2 with TRBJ1-6; TRBD1 is a possible D gene (5 bases). The V gene lost 0 bases and the J gene lost 7 bases, with 10 bases spanning the gap. The CDR3 extends over 15 amino acids. Germline CDR1 SGHTA, CDR2 FQGNSA.

This clonotype has at least ten counts. This chain connects TRBV7-9 to TRBJ2-4; the D call may be TRBD1 or TRBD2 (5 bases each). This CDR3 region has 14 residues. Germline assignment: CDR1 SEHNR and CDR2 FQNEAQ (reference sequence). V lost 5 bases and J 8 bases, leaving 16 bases between the germline ends. The CDR3: CASSPARRGDIQYF. The CDR3 DNA reads as TGTGCCAGCAGCCCCGCTCGACGAGGGGACATTCAGTACTTC.

This rearrangement joins TRBV30 to TRBJ2-7, with D uncertain. Trimming pared 2 bases from V and 6 bases from J, leaving 14 bases between. Germline values: CDR1 GTSNPN, CDR2 SVGIG (reference sequence). There are 13 residues in the CDR3. CDR3 sequence reads: CAWSPTIYSEQYF. As DNA, the CDR3 is TGTGCCTGGAGTCCGACAATTTACTCCGAGCAGTACTTC.

In its sample, this clonotype was seen a few times. The CDR3 loop is CASSLTLAGGNEQFF. CDR3 sequence (DNA): TGTGCCAGCAGCCTCACTTTAGCGGGAGGGAATGAGCAGTTCTTC. This chain uses TRBV7-2 with TRBJ2-1; 11 nucleotides line up with TRBD2. Germline trimming cut 5 bases from V and 7 bases from J; bases unmatched to any gene: 7. Germline V gene lookup returns CDR1 SGHTA and CDR2 FQGNSA. This CDR3 spans 15 amino acids.

This clonotype occurred many times. This sequence joins TRBV7-2 and TRBJ1-2; D is possibly TRBD1 (5 bases). Germline V gene data show CDR1 as SGHTA and CDR2 as FQGNSA. The V end lost 2 bases, the J end lost 5 bases, and 12 bases lay between the germline ends. The CDR3 has 14 residues. CDR3 in amino acids: CASSLSPQGYGYTF. Written as DNA, the CDR3 is TGTGCCAGCAGCTTATCGCCTCAGGGTTATGGCTACACCTTC.

In this sample, this clonotype turned up a few times. V and J are TRBV10-3 and TRBJ2-1; D remains ambiguous. Trimming pared 8 bases from V and 4 bases from J, leaving 12 bases between. Germline CDR1 is ENHRY and CDR2 is SYGVKD. This CDR3 is 13 amino acids long. This CDR3 reads CAIWTADYNEQFF. The DNA for the CDR3 is TGTGCCATCTGGACCGCGGATTACAATGAGCAGTTCTTC.